This T cell receptor (beta chain) was documented in a study of blood T cell repertoires in COVID-19. Sequencing used immunoSEQ multiplex PCR; TCRdb keeps in-frame clones, though not all of them. The table records 20,000 to 25,000 clones, less than 85% of them present only once. V was shortened by 4 bases and J by 0 bases, with 14 bases between the two germline ends. The CDR3 spans 16 residues. From germline, CDR1 is SNHLY and CDR2 FYNNEI. The chain links TRBV2 to TRBJ2-3; D perhaps matches TRBD1 (6 bases). The sequence was collected from a man in his 60s with active COVID-19. Material for sequencing was peripheral blood. The CDR3 nucleotides read TGTGCCAGCAGTGCGGGGAGACAGGTTAGCACAGATACGCAGTATTTT. Amino acid sequence: CASSAGRQVSTDTQYF. Using reference TRBV2 and TRBJ2-3 for the parts outside the CDR3, the full variable domain is EPEVTQTPSHQVTQMGQEVILRCVPISNHLYFYWYRQILGQKVEFLVSFYNNEISEKSEIFDDQFSVERPDGSNFTLKIRSTKLEDSAMYFCASSAGRQVSTDTQYFGPGTRLTVL.